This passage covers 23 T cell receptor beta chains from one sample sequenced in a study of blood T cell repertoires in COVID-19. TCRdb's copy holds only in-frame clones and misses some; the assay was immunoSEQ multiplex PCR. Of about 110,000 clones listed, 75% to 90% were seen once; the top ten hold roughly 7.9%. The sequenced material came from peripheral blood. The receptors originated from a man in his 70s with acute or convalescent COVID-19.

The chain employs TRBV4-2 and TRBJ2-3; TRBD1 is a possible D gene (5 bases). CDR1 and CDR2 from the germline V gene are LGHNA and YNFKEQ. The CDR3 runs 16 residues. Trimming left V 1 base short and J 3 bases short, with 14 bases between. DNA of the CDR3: TGTGCCAGCAGCCAAGGTCAAGGGGATGCGACAGATACGCAGTATTTT. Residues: CASSQGQGDATDTQYF.

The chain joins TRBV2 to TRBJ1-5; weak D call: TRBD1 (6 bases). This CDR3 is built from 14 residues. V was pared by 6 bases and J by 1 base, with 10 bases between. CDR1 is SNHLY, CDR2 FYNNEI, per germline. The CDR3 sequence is CASRVDRSNQPQHF. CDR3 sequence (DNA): TGTGCCAGCAGGGTAGACAGGAGCAATCAGCCCCAGCATTTT.

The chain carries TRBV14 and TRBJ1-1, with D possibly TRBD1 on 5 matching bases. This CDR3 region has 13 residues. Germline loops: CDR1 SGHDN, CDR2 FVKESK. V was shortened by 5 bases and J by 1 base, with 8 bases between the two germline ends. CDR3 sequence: CASSSQENTEAFF. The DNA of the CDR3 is TGTGCCAGCAGCTCACAGGAGAACACTGAAGCTTTCTTT.

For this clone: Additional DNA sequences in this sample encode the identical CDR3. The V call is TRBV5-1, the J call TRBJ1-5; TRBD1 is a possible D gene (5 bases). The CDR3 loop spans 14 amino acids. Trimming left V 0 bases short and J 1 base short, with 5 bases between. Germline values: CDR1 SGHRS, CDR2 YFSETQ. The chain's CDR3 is CASSLGQSNQPQHF. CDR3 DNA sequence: TGCGCCAGCAGCTTGGGACAGAGCAATCAGCCCCAGCATTTT.

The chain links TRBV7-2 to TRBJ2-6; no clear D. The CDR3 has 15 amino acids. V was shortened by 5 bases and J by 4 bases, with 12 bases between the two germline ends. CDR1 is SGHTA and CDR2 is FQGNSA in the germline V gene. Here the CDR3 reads CASSLPFSGANVLTF. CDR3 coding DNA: TGTGCCAGCAGCCTTCCCTTTTCGGGGGCCAACGTCCTGACTTTC.

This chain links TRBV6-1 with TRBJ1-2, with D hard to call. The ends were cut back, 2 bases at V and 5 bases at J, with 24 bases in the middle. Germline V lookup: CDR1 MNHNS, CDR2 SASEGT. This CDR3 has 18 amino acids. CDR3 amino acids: CASSERMEVGRKIYGYTF. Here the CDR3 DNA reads TGTGCCAGCAGTGAAAGGATGGAGGTGGGCAGAAAGATATATGGCTACACCTTC.

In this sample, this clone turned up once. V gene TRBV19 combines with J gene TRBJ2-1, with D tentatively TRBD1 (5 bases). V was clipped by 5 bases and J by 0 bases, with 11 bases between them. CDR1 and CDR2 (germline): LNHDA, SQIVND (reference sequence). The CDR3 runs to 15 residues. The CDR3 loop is CASSRTSSSYNEQFF. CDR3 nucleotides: TGTGCCAGTAGTCGGACATCAAGCTCCTACAATGAGCAGTTCTTC.

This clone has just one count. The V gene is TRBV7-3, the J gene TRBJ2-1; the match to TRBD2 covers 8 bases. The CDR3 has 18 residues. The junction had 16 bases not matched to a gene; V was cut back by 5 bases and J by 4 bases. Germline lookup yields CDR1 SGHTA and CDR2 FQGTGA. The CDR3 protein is CASSPTLGGGIAYNEQFF. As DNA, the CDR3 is TGTGCCAGCAGCCCCACTCTCGGGGGGGGTATTGCTTACAATGAGCAGTTCTTC.

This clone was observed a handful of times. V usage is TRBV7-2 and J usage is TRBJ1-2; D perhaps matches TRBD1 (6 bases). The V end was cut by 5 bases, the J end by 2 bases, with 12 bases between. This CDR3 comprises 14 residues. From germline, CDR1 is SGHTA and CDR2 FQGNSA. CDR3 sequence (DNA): TGTGCCAGCAGCGCGAACAGGGAGAACTATGGCTACACCTTC. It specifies CASSANRENYGYTF.

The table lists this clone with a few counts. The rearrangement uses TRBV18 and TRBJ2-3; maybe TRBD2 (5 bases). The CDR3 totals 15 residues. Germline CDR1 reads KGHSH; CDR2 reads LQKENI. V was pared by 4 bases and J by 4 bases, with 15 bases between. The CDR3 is CASSRVISVADTQYF. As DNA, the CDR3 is TGTGCCAGCTCACGGGTCATTAGCGTTGCAGATACGCAGTATTTT. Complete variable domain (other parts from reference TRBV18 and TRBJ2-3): NAGVMQNPRHLVRRRGQEARLRCSPMKGHSHVYWYRQLPEEGLKFMVYLQKENIIDESGMPKERFSAEFPKEGPSILRIQQVVRGDSAAYFCASSRVISVADTQYFGPGTRLTVL.

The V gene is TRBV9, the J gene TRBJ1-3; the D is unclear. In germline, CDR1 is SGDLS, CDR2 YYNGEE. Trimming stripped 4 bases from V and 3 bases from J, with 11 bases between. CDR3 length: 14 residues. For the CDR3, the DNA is TGTGCCAGCAGCAACTACCCTCTTGGAAACACCATATATTTT. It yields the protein CASSNYPLGNTIYF.

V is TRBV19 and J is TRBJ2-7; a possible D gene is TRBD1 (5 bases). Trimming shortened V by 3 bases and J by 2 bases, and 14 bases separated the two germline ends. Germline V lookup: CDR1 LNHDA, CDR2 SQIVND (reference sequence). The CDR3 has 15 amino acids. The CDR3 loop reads CASSIGAEKTYEQYF. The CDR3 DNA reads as TGTGCCAGTAGTATTGGGGCAGAAAAAACCTACGAGCAGTACTTC. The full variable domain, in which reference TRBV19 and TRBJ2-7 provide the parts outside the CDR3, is DGGITQSPKYLFRKEGQNVTLSCEQNLNHDAMYWYRQDPGQGLRLIYYSQIVNDFQKGDIAEGYSVSREKKESFPLTVTSAQKNPTAFYLCASSIGAEKTYEQYFGPGTRLTVT.

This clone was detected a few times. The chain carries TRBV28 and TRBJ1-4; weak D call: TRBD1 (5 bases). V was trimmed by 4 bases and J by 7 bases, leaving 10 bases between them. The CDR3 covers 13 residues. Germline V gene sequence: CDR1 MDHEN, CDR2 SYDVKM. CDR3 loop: CASSSPTVEKLFF. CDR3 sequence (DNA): TGTGCCAGCAGTTCCCCGACAGTTGAAAAACTGTTTTTT.

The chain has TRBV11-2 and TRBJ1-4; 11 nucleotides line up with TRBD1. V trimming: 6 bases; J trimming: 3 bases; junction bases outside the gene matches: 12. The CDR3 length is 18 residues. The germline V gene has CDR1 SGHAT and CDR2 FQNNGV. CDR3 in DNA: TGTGCCAGCAGGAGAGGGACAGGGGGTAGACGATCTAATGAAAAACTGTTTTTT. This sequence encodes CASRRGTGGRRSNEKLFF.

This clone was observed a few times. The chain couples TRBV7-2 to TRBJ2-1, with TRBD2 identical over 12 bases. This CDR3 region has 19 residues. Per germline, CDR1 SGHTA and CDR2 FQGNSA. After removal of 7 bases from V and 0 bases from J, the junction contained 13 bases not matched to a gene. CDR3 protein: CASTTPGLAGYLSYNEQFF. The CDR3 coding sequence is TGTGCCAGCACCACCCCGGGACTAGCGGGCTACCTCTCCTACAATGAGCAGTTCTTC.

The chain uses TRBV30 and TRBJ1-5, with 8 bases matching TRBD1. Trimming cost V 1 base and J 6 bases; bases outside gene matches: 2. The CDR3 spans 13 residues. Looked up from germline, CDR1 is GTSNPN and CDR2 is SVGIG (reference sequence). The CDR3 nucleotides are TGTGCCTGGAGTGCGACAGGGGCTCAGCCCCAGCATTTT. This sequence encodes CAWSATGAQPQHF.

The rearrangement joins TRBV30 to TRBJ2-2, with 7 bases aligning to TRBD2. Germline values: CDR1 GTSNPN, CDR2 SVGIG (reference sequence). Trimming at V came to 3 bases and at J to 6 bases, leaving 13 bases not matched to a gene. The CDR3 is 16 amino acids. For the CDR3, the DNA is TGTGCCTGGAGGGGGGGGTACGGAGTGTCGGCCGGGGAGCTGTTTTTT. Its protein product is CAWRGGYGVSAGELFF.

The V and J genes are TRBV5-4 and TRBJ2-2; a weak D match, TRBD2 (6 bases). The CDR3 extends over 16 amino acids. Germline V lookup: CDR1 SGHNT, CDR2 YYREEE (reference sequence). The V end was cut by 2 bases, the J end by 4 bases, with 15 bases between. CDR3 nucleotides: TGTGCCAGCAGCTTATCTGGGGGGTCGGGCACCGGGGAGCTGTTTTTT. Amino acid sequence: CASSLSGGSGTGELFF.

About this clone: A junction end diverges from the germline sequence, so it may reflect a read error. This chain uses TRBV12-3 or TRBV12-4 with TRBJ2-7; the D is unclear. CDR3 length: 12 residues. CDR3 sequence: CVSSFGFNEQYF. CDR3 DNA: TGTGTCAGCAGTTTCGGTTTCAACGAGCAGTACTTC.

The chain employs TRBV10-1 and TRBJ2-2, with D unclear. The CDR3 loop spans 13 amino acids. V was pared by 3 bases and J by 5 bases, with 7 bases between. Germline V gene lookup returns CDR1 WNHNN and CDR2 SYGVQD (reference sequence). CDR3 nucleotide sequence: TGCGCCAGCAGTGACCAGCGAACCGGGGAGCTGTTTTTT. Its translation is CASSDQRTGELFF.

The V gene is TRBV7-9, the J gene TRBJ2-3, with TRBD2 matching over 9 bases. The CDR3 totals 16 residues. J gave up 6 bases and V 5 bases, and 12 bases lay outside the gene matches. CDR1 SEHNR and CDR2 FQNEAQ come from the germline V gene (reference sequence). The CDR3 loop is CASSPSNAGGLDTQYF. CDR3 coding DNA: TGTGCCAGCAGCCCCTCAAACGCGGGGGGGCTGGATACGCAGTATTTT.

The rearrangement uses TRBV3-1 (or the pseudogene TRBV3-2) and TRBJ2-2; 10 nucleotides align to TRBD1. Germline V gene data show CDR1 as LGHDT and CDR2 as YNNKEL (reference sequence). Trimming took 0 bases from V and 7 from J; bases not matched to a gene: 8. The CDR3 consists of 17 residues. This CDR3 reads CASSQDRFGQGGGELFF. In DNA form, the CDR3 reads TGTGCCAGCAGCCAAGATCGTTTCGGACAGGGGGGCGGGGAGCTGTTTTTT.

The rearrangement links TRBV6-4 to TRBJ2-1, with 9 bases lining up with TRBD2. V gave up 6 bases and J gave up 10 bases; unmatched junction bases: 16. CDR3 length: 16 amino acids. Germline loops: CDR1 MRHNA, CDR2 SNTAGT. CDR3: CASSPRVAGVRREQFF. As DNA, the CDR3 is TGTGCCAGCAGCCCCCGGGTAGCGGGGGTCCGCCGAGAGCAGTTCTTC.